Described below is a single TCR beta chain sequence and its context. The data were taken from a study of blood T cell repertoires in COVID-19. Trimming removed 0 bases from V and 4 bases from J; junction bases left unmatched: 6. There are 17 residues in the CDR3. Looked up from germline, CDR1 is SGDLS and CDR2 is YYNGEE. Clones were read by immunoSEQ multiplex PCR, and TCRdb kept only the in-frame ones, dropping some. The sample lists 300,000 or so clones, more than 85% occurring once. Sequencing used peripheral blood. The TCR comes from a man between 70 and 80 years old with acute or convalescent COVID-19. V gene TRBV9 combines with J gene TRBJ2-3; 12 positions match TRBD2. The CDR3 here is CASSVAILAGGSDTQYF. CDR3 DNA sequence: TGTGCCAGCAGCGTAGCCATACTAGCGGGAGGATCAGATACGCAGTATTTT.